This TCR beta chain was profiled in a study of shared clonotypes between healthy human individuals (dated by TCRdb to the early 2020s). Some background on the complete study: Two women and a few men aged 18 to 49 years were included in the cohort. For each donor, CD4 naive and CD4 memory were each given three plates, CD8 naive was given two plates, and CD8 memory was given one plate. To increase sequencing depth and limit assay-specific biases, different laboratories used diverse techniques to prepare libraries and sequence TCR repertoires. Leukapheresis yielded between about 0.94 and 9.5 billion PBMCs per donor. To estimate repertoire size and how much clonotypes are shared between individuals, the study performed deep sequencing of blood TCR repertoires from roughly five healthy adults. What the authors observed across the whole study: Larger estimated clonotype richness was generally found for naive subsets than for memory subsets. Even with the large sequencing depth, rarefaction of the sorted-subset datasets indicated that sequencing was incomplete. About 5% of naive CD4, around 4% of naive CD8, about 2.1% of memory CD4, and approximately 0.39% of memory CD8 clonotypes were shared across a few donors. The small number of donors limited the genetic and exposure-history diversity represented. Based on pairwise subsampling, the degree of clonotype sharing among donors was expected to be affected by sequencing depth. Sampling was restricted to blood, and TCR repertoires in tissues likely differ from the TCR repertoires found in blood. Higher generation probabilities were observed for clonotypes shared by all four sorted-subset donors than for non-shared clonotypes.

Using the deep immunoSEQ assay, TCR CDR3 regions were amplified from genomic DNA by multiplex PCR. For each cell subset, the extracted genomic DNA was distributed evenly across all wells of several immunoSEQ 96-well plates, and each plate served as one replicate. For sorted subsets, about 200 ng genomic DNA, equal to 30,000 or so T cell genomes, was loaded into each replicate PCR. Purified libraries were quantified with a Qubit 3.0 fluorometer, sized on a Bioanalyzer 2100, and re-quantified with the KAPA Library Quantification kit. Every immunoSEQ 96-well plate was sequenced on a dedicated single-read 150-cycle Illumina NextSeq 550 flow cell. The authors' pipeline ran thus. The immunoSEQ output contained only junctional sequences without quality scores, so filtering could not match that applied to full-length reads. To assign V/J genes and CDR3, sequences were annotated using PyIR, a Python wrapper for IgBLAST v1.9, with IMGT germline references. Any read was removed if the V/J assignment was weak (E-value above 1e-6), the CDR3 was missing, or the read contained stop codons, out-of-frame junctions, or ambiguous translated residues. A V3J clonotype was defined by an identical inferred V gene, J gene, and CDR3 amino acid sequence. Percentage overlap between repertoires was calculated by dividing the number of shared unique clonotypes by the size of the smaller repertoire. Repertoire richness was assessed with RTK rarefaction, the Chao1 estimator, and Recon v2.1 estimates of unobserved clonotypes. For all TCRbeta clonotypes obtained by the gDNA method from a few donors, generation probabilities were computed with OLGA. As stored in TCRdb, this immuneACCESS dataset retains in-frame rearrangements with V and J assigned. A fraction of the clones does not appear; measured against another copy, unresolved V genes explain less than half of the discrepancy, and the remainder lacks a known reason. V, J and clone size reflect that table, while D and trimming were determined from the DNA. This sample has over a million clones in its table, and approximately 70% of those were observed once. The ten largest clones add up to roughly 1.5% of the sample.

Trimming costs V 5 bases and J 4 bases, and their ends lie 11 bases apart. Sequences SGHTA (CDR1) and FQGNSA (CDR2) are obtained from the germline V gene. The CDR3 contains 13 residues, cysteine and phenylalanine counted. CDR3 DNA is the only sequence kept; it has 39 bases, read in frame from the first base. Details on this clone: The clone's antigen remains unknown. The input lacks base qualities; no much larger clone sits a single base away.

Healthy HIV-negative adults with no recently reported acute infections or vaccinations were included as donors. Every donor was a Caucasian adult living in Nashville, Tennessee, USA. Magnetic negative selection was used to enrich CD4+ T cells, after which naive cells were positively selected on CD45RA and the negative fraction became the memory subset. Blood was obtained by leukapheresis, after which PBMCs were separated by Ficoll-Histopaque density gradient centrifugation and cryopreserved in liquid nitrogen vapor phase. Analytical flow cytometry was used to check the purity and quantity of every magnetically sorted T cell population. From each sorted fraction, genomic DNA was isolated and quantified by UV absorbance on a Nanodrop 2000c.

Specimen: memory CD4+ T cells sorted from blood. The cell subset or site label on this specimen signifies: CD45RA-negative fraction. This sequence uses TRBV7-2 and TRBJ2-5, with the D segment identity uncertain. The sequence came from a man aged 18 to 30 in good health. The CDR3 reads CASSRTLGETQYF. The DNA sequence is as follows: TGTGCCAGCAGCCGAACCCTGGGAGAGACCCAGTACTTC.